Listed below are T cell receptor beta chains from one sample, sequenced in a study of early T cells in non-severe SARS-CoV-2 infection. TCRdb reanalysed the 5' RACE reads using MiXCR and keeps one entry per CDR3 protein. The sample holds around 84,000 distinct CDR3 sequences, roughly 14% seen once. The sample taken for sequencing was whole blood. The receptor source for this set is an adult who was a healthcare worker with PCR-confirmed SARS-CoV-2 infection or an uninfected control (not recorded which). The CDR3 runs from the conserved cysteine through the conserved F or W. The D gene is left open where the match is weak. Only some rows state a clone size, as once, few, many or a class for expanded clones.

j_gene: TRBJ1-2; abundance: NA; v_gene: TRBV3-1; d_gene: NA; CDR3aa: CASSQLLGGYTF; CDR3nt: TGTGCCAGCAGCCAATTATTGGGTGGCTACACCTTC
j_gene: TRBJ2-2; abundance: NA; v_gene: TRBV5-5; d_gene: NA; CDR3aa: CASSLALQGGTGELFF; CDR3nt: TGTGCCAGCAGCTTGGCCCTCCAGGGTGGGACCGGGGAGCTGTTTTTT
j_gene: TRBJ2-3; abundance: NA; v_gene: TRBV5-4; d_gene: NA; CDR3aa: CASSLMGGEAQYF; CDR3nt: TGTGCCAGCAGCTTGATGGGAGGCGAGGCGCAGTATTTT
j_gene: TRBJ2-7; abundance: NA; v_gene: TRBV27; d_gene: NA; CDR3aa: CAIRSSPYEQYF; CDR3nt: TGTGCCATAAGGAGCAGTCCCTACGAGCAGTACTTC
j_gene: TRBJ2-1; abundance: NA; v_gene: TRBV29-1; d_gene: TRBD2; CDR3aa: CSVRETSGPYNEQFF; CDR3nt: TGCAGCGTTCGTGAAACTAGCGGACCTTACAATGAGCAGTTCTTC
j_gene: TRBJ1-1; abundance: many; v_gene: TRBV11-2; d_gene: NA; CDR3aa: CASSLGRNTEAFF; CDR3nt: TGTGCCAGCAGCTTAGGAAGGAACACTGAAGCTTTCTTT
j_gene: TRBJ2-4; abundance: many; v_gene: TRBV7-9; d_gene: NA; CDR3aa: CASTDAKNIQYF; CDR3nt: TGTGCCAGCACCGATGCCAAAAACATTCAGTACTTC
j_gene: TRBJ1-1; abundance: NA; v_gene: TRBV5-1; d_gene: NA; CDR3aa: CASSLSGNANTEAFF; CDR3nt: TGCGCCAGCAGCTTGTCGGGCAACGCGAACACTGAAGCTTTCTTT
j_gene: TRBJ2-7; abundance: many; v_gene: TRBV5-5; d_gene: TRBD2; CDR3aa: CASSLTLAGGRNEQYF; CDR3nt: TGTGCCAGCAGCCTAACGCTAGCGGGAGGTCGCAACGAGCAGTACTTC
j_gene: TRBJ2-7; abundance: NA; v_gene: TRBV7-3; d_gene: NA; CDR3aa: CASSLQGSPSYEQYF; CDR3nt: TGTGCCAGCAGCTTACAAGGCTCCCCTTCCTACGAGCAGTACTTC
j_gene: TRBJ2-1; abundance: NA; v_gene: TRBV6-5; d_gene: NA; CDR3aa: CASSSDRNEQFF; CDR3nt: TGTGCCAGCAGTTCTGACCGCAATGAGCAGTTCTTC
j_gene: TRBJ1-1; abundance: NA; v_gene: TRBV7-9; d_gene: NA; CDR3aa: CVSSSHDDKGVNTEAFF; CDR3nt: TGTGTCAGCAGCTCCCACGACGACAAAGGGGTGAACACTGAAGCTTTCTTT
j_gene: TRBJ2-7; abundance: NA; v_gene: TRBV20-1; d_gene: TRBD1; CDR3aa: CSARTGQGASYEQYF; CDR3nt: TGCAGTGCTAGGACCGGACAGGGGGCGTCCTACGAGCAGTACTTC
j_gene: TRBJ1-6; abundance: few; v_gene: TRBV28; d_gene: NA; CDR3aa: CASTPGSYNSPLHF; CDR3nt: TGTGCCAGCACCCCCGGCTCCTATAATTCACCCCTCCACTTT
j_gene: TRBJ2-2; abundance: NA; v_gene: TRBV6-1; d_gene: NA; CDR3aa: CASSQPGELFF; CDR3nt: TGTGCCAGCAGTCAACCCGGGGAGCTGTTTTTT
j_gene: TRBJ2-1; abundance: NA; v_gene: TRBV10-2; d_gene: TRBD2; CDR3aa: CASSTTSGSNEQFF; CDR3nt: TGCGCCAGCAGCACGACTAGCGGGAGCAATGAGCAGTTCTTC
j_gene: TRBJ2-3; abundance: many; v_gene: TRBV6-5; d_gene: TRBD2; CDR3aa: CASSFASGRLTDTQYF; CDR3nt: TGTGCCAGCAGTTTCGCAAGCGGGAGATTGACAGATACGCAGTATTTT
j_gene: TRBJ1-5; abundance: NA; v_gene: TRBV27; d_gene: NA; CDR3aa: CASSLLNAEPQHF; CDR3nt: TGTGCCAGCAGTTTACTTAACGCGGAGCCCCAGCATTTT
j_gene: TRBJ1-1; abundance: many; v_gene: TRBV7-3; d_gene: NA; CDR3aa: CASSSGTVNTEAFF; CDR3nt: TGTGCCAGCAGCTCCGGGACGGTGAACACTGAAGCTTTCTTT
j_gene: TRBJ2-1; abundance: many; v_gene: TRBV5-4; d_gene: TRBD2; CDR3aa: CASSRGLREVDNEQFF; CDR3nt: TGTGCCAGCAGCCGAGGGCTTCGGGAGGTGGACAATGAGCAGTTCTTC
j_gene: TRBJ1-1; abundance: NA; v_gene: TRBV5-5; d_gene: NA; CDR3aa: CASSLRQIDEAFF; CDR3nt: TGTGCCAGCAGCCTACGACAGATCGACGAAGCTTTCTTT
j_gene: TRBJ2-1; abundance: many; v_gene: TRBV6-5; d_gene: TRBD2; CDR3aa: CASSRGLAGGDEQFF; CDR3nt: TGTGCCAGCAGCCGGGGACTAGCGGGAGGCGATGAGCAGTTCTTC
j_gene: TRBJ2-5; abundance: NA; v_gene: TRBV7-9; d_gene: NA; CDR3aa: CASSLVQNPGTQYF; CDR3nt: TGTGCCAGCAGCTTAGTACAGAACCCGGGGACCCAGTACTTC
j_gene: TRBJ1-4; abundance: NA; v_gene: TRBV12-3/TRBV12-4; d_gene: TRBD1; CDR3aa: CASHRGDEKLFF; CDR3nt: TGTGCCAGCCACAGGGGGGATGAAAAACTGTTTTTT
j_gene: TRBJ1-1; abundance: NA; v_gene: TRBV6-5; d_gene: NA; CDR3aa: CASSYGPALMNTEAFF; CDR3nt: TGTGCCAGCAGTTACGGGCCAGCCTTAATGAACACTGAAGCTTTCTTT
j_gene: TRBJ2-1; abundance: NA; v_gene: TRBV20-1; d_gene: NA; CDR3aa: CSAKSVLDEQFF; CDR3nt: TGCAGTGCCAAGAGCGTCCTCGATGAGCAGTTCTTC
j_gene: TRBJ1-1; abundance: NA; v_gene: TRBV5-1; d_gene: TRBD1; CDR3aa: CASSFRQGRTEAFF; CDR3nt: TGCGCCAGCAGCTTTAGACAGGGTAGGACTGAAGCTTTCTTT
j_gene: TRBJ2-1; abundance: NA; v_gene: TRBV15; d_gene: TRBD1; CDR3aa: CATSREQGVGNEQFF; CDR3nt: TGTGCCACCAGCAGAGAGCAGGGGGTTGGCAATGAGCAGTTCTTC
j_gene: TRBJ1-2; abundance: NA; v_gene: TRBV28; d_gene: NA; CDR3aa: CASSPLGTRNRYGYTF; CDR3nt: TGTGCCAGCAGTCCACTCGGGACACGGAATCGGTATGGCTACACCTTC
j_gene: TRBJ2-2; abundance: few; v_gene: TRBV20-1; d_gene: NA; CDR3aa: CSASAAGHTGELFF; CDR3nt: TGCAGTGCTTCGGCGGCGGGGCACACCGGGGAGCTGTTTTTT
j_gene: TRBJ2-3; abundance: NA; v_gene: TRBV29-1; d_gene: TRBD2; CDR3aa: CSVLPAVAGGIMHTQYF; CDR3nt: TGCAGCGTTCTGCCGGCGGTAGCGGGGGGGATCATGCATACGCAGTATTTT
j_gene: TRBJ1-1; abundance: few; v_gene: TRBV18; d_gene: NA; CDR3aa: CASSPNDMNTEAFF; CDR3nt: TGTGCCAGCTCACCTAACGATATGAACACTGAAGCTTTCTTT
j_gene: TRBJ2-2; abundance: many; v_gene: TRBV7-8; d_gene: NA; CDR3aa: CASSFRGVTGELFF; CDR3nt: TGTGCCAGCAGCTTCAGGGGTGTTACCGGGGAGCTGTTTTTT
j_gene: TRBJ1-2; abundance: NA; v_gene: TRBV6-5; d_gene: TRBD1; CDR3aa: CASSYQTGGGYGYTF; CDR3nt: TGTGCCAGCAGTTACCAGACAGGGGGCGGCTATGGCTACACCTTC
j_gene: TRBJ2-1; abundance: many; v_gene: TRBV7-8; d_gene: NA; CDR3aa: CASSLGSYYNEQFF; CDR3nt: TGTGCCAGCAGCTTGGGTTCATACTACAATGAGCAGTTCTTC
j_gene: TRBJ2-7; abundance: few; v_gene: TRBV29-1; d_gene: TRBD2; CDR3aa: CSVETSGGDYEQYF; CDR3nt: TGCAGCGTTGAGACTAGCGGAGGGGACTACGAGCAGTACTTC
j_gene: TRBJ2-2; abundance: NA; v_gene: TRBV7-2; d_gene: TRBD2; CDR3aa: CASSLDPAGGRVTGELFF; CDR3nt: TGTGCCAGCAGCTTGGACCCGGCGGGAGGGCGGGTCACCGGGGAGCTGTTTTTT
j_gene: TRBJ1-2; abundance: many; v_gene: TRBV12-3/TRBV12-4; d_gene: TRBD1; CDR3aa: CASSPRQGTAGGYTF; CDR3nt: TGTGCCAGCAGTCCCCGACAGGGTACCGCTGGTGGCTACACCTTC
j_gene: TRBJ1-3; abundance: few; v_gene: TRBV28; d_gene: NA; CDR3aa: CASSEGTSSGNTIYF; CDR3nt: TGTGCCAGCTCCGAGGGGACCAGCTCTGGAAACACCATATATTTT
j_gene: TRBJ2-5; abundance: NA; v_gene: TRBV10-3; d_gene: TRBD2; CDR3aa: CAISATGGGRAGETQYF; CDR3nt: TGTGCCATCAGTGCAACGGGGGGCGGGAGGGCCGGAGAGACCCAGTACTTC
j_gene: TRBJ1-6; abundance: few; v_gene: TRBV4-1; d_gene: NA; CDR3aa: CASSRALGLGSPLHF; CDR3nt: TGCGCCAGCAGCCGGGCCCTCGGACTCGGTTCACCCCTCCACTTT
j_gene: TRBJ2-7; abundance: few; v_gene: TRBV28; d_gene: TRBD2; CDR3aa: CASSPRRTSVNYEQYF; CDR3nt: TGTGCCAGCAGCCCGCGCCGGACTAGCGTAAACTACGAGCAGTACTTC
j_gene: TRBJ2-3; abundance: few; v_gene: TRBV7-7; d_gene: NA; CDR3aa: CASSPTDDTDTQYF; CDR3nt: TGTGCCAGCAGCCCTACTGACGACACAGATACGCAGTATTTT
j_gene: TRBJ2-3; abundance: NA; v_gene: TRBV4-1; d_gene: TRBD1; CDR3aa: CASSLGQGEDTQYF; CDR3nt: TGCGCCAGCAGCCTCGGGCAGGGGGAAGATACGCAGTATTTT
j_gene: TRBJ1-4; abundance: NA; v_gene: TRBV7-9; d_gene: NA; CDR3aa: CASSARLPTNEKLFF; CDR3nt: TGTGCCAGCAGCGCCCGTCTGCCGACTAATGAAAAACTGTTTTTT
j_gene: TRBJ2-1; abundance: NA; v_gene: TRBV12-3/TRBV12-4; d_gene: TRBD2; CDR3aa: CASSLYEGGWTSGNNEQFF; CDR3nt: TGTGCCAGCAGTTTATATGAAGGCGGGTGGACTAGCGGTAACAATGAGCAGTTCTTC
j_gene: TRBJ1-2; abundance: NA; v_gene: TRBV2; d_gene: NA; CDR3aa: CASSGRGSHGYTF; CDR3nt: TGTGCCAGCAGTGGTCGGGGGTCGCATGGCTACACCTTC
j_gene: TRBJ2-5; abundance: NA; v_gene: TRBV20-1; d_gene: NA; CDR3aa: CSARRETQYF; CDR3nt: TGCAGTGCGCGTCGAGAGACCCAGTACTTC
j_gene: TRBJ2-3; abundance: NA; v_gene: TRBV27; d_gene: NA; CDR3aa: CASSLSIMDTQCF; CDR3nt: TGTGCCAGCAGTTTATCGATCATGGATACGCAGTGTTTT
j_gene: TRBJ2-7; abundance: few; v_gene: TRBV5-1; d_gene: NA; CDR3aa: CASSLGYDEQYF; CDR3nt: TGCGCCAGCAGCTTGGGATACGACGAGCAGTACTTC
j_gene: TRBJ2-1; abundance: NA; v_gene: TRBV7-6; d_gene: TRBD1; CDR3aa: CASSLVGTGGHEQFF; CDR3nt: TGTGCCAGCAGCTTAGTTGGGACAGGGGGGCATGAGCAGTTCTTC
j_gene: TRBJ2-7; abundance: many; v_gene: TRBV7-2; d_gene: TRBD2; CDR3aa: CASSFSGSGRASYEQYF; CDR3nt: TGTGCCAGCAGCTTCTCCGGAAGCGGGAGGGCCAGCTACGAGCAGTACTTC
j_gene: TRBJ1-4; abundance: few; v_gene: TRBV7-9; d_gene: NA; CDR3aa: CASSLKEKLFF; CDR3nt: TGTGCCAGCAGCTTAAAGGAAAAACTGTTTTTT
j_gene: TRBJ2-2; abundance: NA; v_gene: TRBV6-5; d_gene: NA; CDR3aa: CASMPAGVNTGELFF; CDR3nt: TGTGCCAGCATGCCGGCCGGAGTGAACACCGGGGAGCTGTTTTTT
j_gene: TRBJ1-1; abundance: NA; v_gene: TRBV5-1; d_gene: NA; CDR3aa: CASSQTRTEQEAFF; CDR3nt: TGCGCCAGCAGCCAGACGAGGACAGAACAAGAAGCTTTCTTT